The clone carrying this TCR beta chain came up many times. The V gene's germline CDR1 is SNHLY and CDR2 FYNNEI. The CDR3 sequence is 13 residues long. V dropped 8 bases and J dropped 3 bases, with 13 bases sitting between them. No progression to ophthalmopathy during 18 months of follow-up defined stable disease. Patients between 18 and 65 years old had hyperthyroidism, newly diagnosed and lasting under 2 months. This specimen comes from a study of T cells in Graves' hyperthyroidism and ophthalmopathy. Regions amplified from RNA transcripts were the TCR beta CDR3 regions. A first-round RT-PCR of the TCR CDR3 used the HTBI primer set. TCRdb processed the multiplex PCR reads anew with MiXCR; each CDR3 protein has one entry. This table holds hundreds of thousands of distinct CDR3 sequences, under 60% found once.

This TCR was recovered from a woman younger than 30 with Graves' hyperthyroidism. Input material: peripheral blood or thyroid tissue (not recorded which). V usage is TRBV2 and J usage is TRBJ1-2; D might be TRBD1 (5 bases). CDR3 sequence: CASGVLGDYGYTF. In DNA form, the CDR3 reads TGTGCCAGCGGGGTGTTAGGGGACTATGGCTACACCTTC.